Below, 30 T cell receptor beta chains from the same sample are listed, as sequenced in a study of T cell responses to AZD1222 COVID-19 vaccine. The protocol was immunoSEQ multiplex PCR, while the TCRdb copy is restricted to in-frame clones and leaves out a portion. The sample consists of roughly 150,000 clones, approximately 90% of them appearing once. Sequenced material: peripheral blood, taken on day 0 of AZD1222 vaccination. The source of these receptors is an adult in good health.

The V and J genes are TRBV30 and TRBJ1-1; possible D gene TRBD1, 6 bases. The length of the CDR3 is 14 residues. Trimming took off 2 bases at V and 5 bases at J, with 15 bases between the two ends. Per the germline V gene, CDR1 is GTSNPN and CDR2 is SVGIG (reference sequence). The CDR3 spells CAWSKRQGRTEAFF. CDR3 in DNA: TGTGCCTGGAGTAAGAGGCAGGGGAGGACTGAAGCTTTCTTT.

The chain has TRBV1 and TRBJ2-1; the D segment call TRBD2 is taken from the table without a DNA check. TRBV1 is reported as a pseudogene. The CDR3 sequence is 20 residues long. The CDR3 sequence is CTSSQEGAGAPRSSYNEQFF. As DNA, the CDR3 is TGCACCAGCAGCCAAGAAGGAGCGGGAGCACCCCGGAGCTCCTACAATGAGCAGTTCTTC.

The rearrangement links TRBV11-2 to TRBJ2-3; D is perhaps TRBD1 (5 bases). This CDR3 has 14 amino acids. V was shortened by 0 bases and J by 3 bases, with 7 bases between the two germline ends. Germline V gives CDR1 SGHAT, CDR2 FQNNGV. CDR3 residues: CASSLDRGTDTQYF. The CDR3 DNA sequence: TGTGCCAGCAGCTTAGATAGGGGAACAGATACGCAGTATTTT.

The rearrangement joins TRBV3-1 (or the pseudogene TRBV3-2) to TRBJ1-2; a possible D gene is TRBD1 (5 bases). This CDR3 contains 14 residues. V lost 7 bases and J lost 2, with 14 bases in between. Per germline, CDR1 LGHDT and CDR2 YNNKEL (reference sequence). This CDR3 is CASIGRGRNYGYTF. The CDR3 region has the DNA TGTGCCAGCATCGGGCGGGGGAGAAACTATGGCTACACCTTC.

V is TRBV19 and J is TRBJ2-1; D might be TRBD2 (7 bases). This CDR3 region has 16 residues. Per the germline V gene, CDR1 is LNHDA and CDR2 is SQIVND (reference sequence). Trimming shortened V by 3 bases and J by 6 bases, and 18 bases separated the two germline ends. The CDR3 DNA reads as TGTGCCAGTAGTATTCGGGGGCGGGAGATGGGCAATGAGCAGTTCTTC. Translating gives CASSIRGREMGNEQFF.

The chain uses TRBV28 and TRBJ2-1; 7 bases map to TRBD2. V was clipped by 4 bases and J by 0 bases; unmatched bases: 3. The CDR3 spans 15 residues. Germline CDR1 MDHEN, CDR2 SYDVKM. CDR3 loop: CASSSGTNSYNEQFF. CDR3 nucleotides: TGTGCCAGCAGTTCTGGGACTAACTCCTACAATGAGCAGTTCTTC.

This chain uses TRBV28 with TRBJ1-4; no clear D. The CDR3 has 11 residues. Germline CDR1 is MDHEN and CDR2 is SYDVKM. Trimming left V 5 bases short and J 8 bases short, with 6 bases between. CDR3 protein: CASSDPEKLFF. The CDR3 DNA follows: TGTGCCAGCAGTGACCCAGAAAAACTGTTTTTT.

The rearrangement uses TRBV2 and TRBJ1-1, with a tentative D call TRBD1 (6 bases). Trimming took 3 bases from V and 6 from J, leaving 17 bases between them. The germline gives CDR1 SNHLY, CDR2 FYNNEI. The CDR3 covers 15 residues. In DNA form, the CDR3 reads TGTGCCAGCAGTGAGGCGAGGGGGTTCGGAGCTGAAGCTTTCTTT. Its protein product is CASSEARGFGAEAFF.

This chain links TRBV11-3 with TRBJ2-1, with 10 bases fitting TRBD2. The CDR3 is 15 residues long. J lost 9 bases, V lost 3 bases, and 8 bases had no gene match. Germline CDR1 and CDR2: SGHNT and YENEEA. Here the CDR3 reads CASSLHPSGSSEQFF. CDR3 sequence (DNA): TGTGCCAGCAGCTTGCATCCTAGCGGGAGTAGTGAGCAGTTCTTC.

The chain combines TRBV19 with TRBJ2-5; the match to TRBD1 covers 7 bases. The germline V gene encodes CDR1 LNHDA and CDR2 SQIVND (reference sequence). This CDR3 region has 14 residues. V lost 5 bases to trimming and J lost 1 base; unmatched junction nucleotides: 4. CDR3 DNA: TGTGCCAGTAGTCCTGGACAGGCCCAAGAGACCCAGTACTTC. Its protein is CASSPGQAQETQYF.

This rearrangement joins TRBV2 to TRBJ2-3; D gene uncertain. Trimming stripped 7 bases from V and 5 bases from J, with 7 bases between. Per germline, CDR1 SNHLY and CDR2 FYNNEI. This CDR3 comprises 11 residues. The DNA of the CDR3 is TGTGCCAGCACGGAACTAGATACGCAGTATTTT. This sequence encodes CASTELDTQYF.

This rearrangement joins TRBV4-1 to TRBJ1-6; 8 bases fit TRBD1. This CDR3 is 16 amino acids long. Germline V gene lookup returns CDR1 MGHRA and CDR2 YSYEKL. With V trimmed by 4 bases and J by 7 bases, 9 bases remained unmatched. The CDR3 region is CASSPPGTGGNSPLHF. DNA of the CDR3: TGCGCCAGCAGCCCCCCTGGGACAGGAGGAAATTCACCCCTCCACTTT.

The chain uses TRBV6-1 and TRBJ2-1, with unresolved D. Deletions cut 3 bases from V and 14 bases from J, with 11 bases between. CDR3 length: 11 amino acids. Germline V gene data show CDR1 as MNHNS and CDR2 as SASEGT. The CDR3 sequence: CASSEKRQEFF. The CDR3 coding sequence is TGTGCCAGCAGTGAGAAGCGACAAGAGTTCTTC.

V and J are TRBV18 and TRBJ2-5, with D possibly matching TRBD2 (6 bases). Germline V gene lookup returns CDR1 KGHSH and CDR2 LQKENI. V was cut by 1 base and J by 5 bases, with 11 bases left in between. CDR3 size: 14 residues. Written as DNA, the CDR3 is TGTGCCAGCTCACCACTGGGGGGAGGCGAGACCCAGTACTTC. It is translated as CASSPLGGGETQYF.

The rearrangement uses TRBV7-2 and TRBJ2-7, with 11 bases lining up with TRBD2. After removal of 3 bases from V and 5 bases from J, the junction contained 9 bases not matched to a gene. This CDR3 comprises 16 residues. Germline V gene sequence: CDR1 SGHTA, CDR2 FQGNSA. CDR3 DNA sequence: TGTGCCAGCAGCTTCCGATTAGCGGGAGGGCCTCACGAGCAGTACTTC. Its protein is CASSFRLAGGPHEQYF.

V and J are TRBV6-5 and TRBJ2-2, with no clear D. This CDR3 is 14 amino acids long. Trimming cost V 7 bases and J 3 bases, with 12 bases left between them. Germline CDR1 and CDR2: MNHEY and SVGAGI. The CDR3, as DNA: TGTGCCAGCAATCGACCGGGCGACACCGGGGAGCTGTTTTTT. Translated: CASNRPGDTGELFF.

The chain employs TRBV11-1 and TRBJ1-1; tentatively, D is TRBD1 (5 bases). Trimming removed 3 bases at V and 4 bases at J, with 9 bases between. This CDR3 region has 13 residues. Germline CDR1 reads SGHAT; CDR2 reads FQDESV (reference sequence). The CDR3: CASSFAGGTEAFF. CDR3 in DNA: TGTGCCAGCAGCTTCGCGGGGGGCACTGAAGCTTTCTTT.

This chain joins TRBV3-1 (or the pseudogene TRBV3-2) and TRBJ1-4; the D gene is possibly TRBD1 (6 bases). The V and J ends lost 2 bases and 7 bases respectively, with 14 bases between them. The CDR3 loop spans 15 amino acids. CDR1 is LGHDT, CDR2 YNNKEL, per germline (reference sequence). The CDR3 bases are TGTGCCAGCAGCCAAACAGGGAACGCAGGTGAAAAACTGTTTTTT. This translates into CASSQTGNAGEKLFF.

This clone has just a few counts. The CDR3 DNA is TGTGCCATCAGTGAGACGGGCGAGCAGTACTTC. This sequence encodes CAISETGEQYF. The chain couples TRBV10-3 to TRBJ2-7; D unclear. The CDR3 extends over 11 amino acids. Trimming removed 2 bases at V and 6 bases at J, with 5 bases between. The germline V gene has CDR1 ENHRY and CDR2 SYGVKD.

CDR3: CAWNSLANYNEQFF. The CDR3 DNA reads TGTGCCTGGAACTCACTAGCGAACTACAATGAGCAGTTCTTC. The gene calls are TRBV30 and TRBJ2-1; TRBD2 agrees at 7 bases. The germline gives CDR1 GTSNPN, CDR2 SVGIG (reference sequence). After removal of 4 bases from V and 3 bases from J, the junction contained 6 bases not matched to a gene. The CDR3 runs to 14 residues.

The chain uses TRBV19 and TRBJ2-1, with a possible D match to TRBD2 (6 bases). Deletions cut 1 base from V and 2 bases from J, with 9 bases between. Germline V lookup: CDR1 LNHDA, CDR2 SQIVND (reference sequence). The CDR3 has 15 residues. Here the CDR3 DNA reads TGTGCCAGTAGTATAGCTGCGGGACCCTACAATGAGCAGTTCTTC. This gives the protein CASSIAAGPYNEQFF.

The chain combines TRBV7-2 with TRBJ2-1; D tentatively reads TRBD1 or TRBD2 (6 bases each). Trimming pared 1 base from V and 1 base from J, leaving 8 bases between. The length of the CDR3 is 15 residues. CDR1 and CDR2 from the germline V gene are SGHTA and FQGNSA. The CDR3 DNA follows: TGTGCCAGCAGCTTAGGGAGGGGGTCCTACAATGAGCAGTTCTTC. Its protein product is CASSLGRGSYNEQFF.

The gene calls are TRBV9 and TRBJ2-7, with D hard to call. The V end lost 3 bases, the J end lost 3 bases, and 4 bases lay between the germline ends. The CDR3 extends over 11 amino acids. Germline V gene lookup returns CDR1 SGDLS and CDR2 YYNGEE. This CDR3 reads CASSENYEQYF. The CDR3 DNA reads as TGTGCCAGCAGCGAGAACTACGAGCAGTACTTC.

The chain has TRBV14 and TRBJ1-4, with D uncertain. Per the germline V gene, CDR1 is SGHDN and CDR2 is FVKESK. V lost 1 base and J 5 bases, leaving 11 bases between the germline ends. The CDR3 contains 15 residues. The CDR3 sequence: CASSQVSGPNEKLFF. For the CDR3, the DNA is TGTGCCAGCAGCCAAGTGTCCGGTCCGAATGAAAAACTGTTTTTT.

The chain uses TRBV18 and TRBJ2-5; maybe TRBD2 (6 bases). V dropped 5 bases and J dropped 3 bases, with 19 bases sitting between them. CDR1 is KGHSH and CDR2 is LQKENI in the germline V gene. The CDR3 spans 16 residues. DNA for the CDR3: TGTGCCAGCTCAAGCGAGATGGGGGGTGCCAAAGAGACCCAGTACTTC. Protein sequence: CASSSEMGGAKETQYF.

The V gene is TRBV20-1, the J gene TRBJ1-6; the D is unclear. Looked up from germline, CDR1 is DFQATT and CDR2 is SNEGSKA (reference sequence). The CDR3 loop spans 11 amino acids. V lost 3 bases and J 8 bases, leaving 5 bases between the germline ends. As DNA, the CDR3 is TGCAGTGCTAGCGGTCATTCACCCCTCCACTTT. Its translation is CSASGHSPLHF.

The V call is TRBV5-1, the J call TRBJ2-1; 11 bases match TRBD1. The V and J ends lost 4 bases and 7 bases, in that order; junction bases with no gene match: 7. The CDR3 runs 15 residues. Germline V gene lookup returns CDR1 SGHRS and CDR2 YFSETQ. CDR3 region: CASSPDRGRGNEQFF. The CDR3 nucleotides are TGCGCCAGCAGCCCGGACAGGGGGCGTGGAAATGAGCAGTTCTTC.

This chain connects TRBV12-3 or TRBV12-4 to TRBJ1-2; possibly TRBD1 for D (5 bases). The CDR3 has 13 amino acids. The V end lost 6 bases, the J end lost 4 bases, and 12 bases lay between the germline ends. In DNA form, the CDR3 reads TGTGCCAGCAGGCCCCCAGGGTCCTATGGCTACACCTTC. Encoded protein: CASRPPGSYGYTF.

The chain links TRBV7-2 to TRBJ1-5; possibly TRBD1 for D (5 bases). The CDR3 covers 16 residues. Germline CDR1 SGHTA, CDR2 FQGNSA. Trimming removed 1 base from V and 1 base from J, with 11 bases in between. Written as DNA, the CDR3 is TGTGCCAGCAGCTTAGTGGTTTGGGGGAGCAATCAGCCCCAGCATTTT. Translation: CASSLVVWGSNQPQHF.

This chain joins TRBV18 and TRBJ1-5; D is unresolved. Per germline, CDR1 KGHSH and CDR2 LQKENI. The CDR3 totals 13 residues. Trimming took 2 bases from V and 6 from J, leaving 8 bases between them. CDR3 protein: CASSPSERQPQHF. The CDR3 DNA reads TGTGCCAGCTCACCATCCGAACGTCAGCCCCAGCATTTT.